This T cell receptor (beta chain) comes out of a study of blood T cell repertoires in COVID-19. On the study more broadly: Material from acute and convalescent COVID-19 was sourced from the United States, Italy and Spain.

V lost 4 bases, J lost 0 bases, and 3 bases stayed unmatched. This CDR3 region has 15 residues. Germline CDR1 is SGHTA and CDR2 is FQGNSA. The data were produced by immunoSEQ multiplex PCR, yet TCRdb's version contains in-frame clones alone and is incomplete. This table has 300,000 to 450,000 clones, about 89% appearing once. The clonotype originates from a middle-aged man in a cohort exposed to, infected with or recovered from COVID-19 (not recorded which). This chain joins TRBV7-2 and TRBJ2-1, with 7 bases lining up with TRBD2. The specimen sequenced was PBMCs or T cells enriched from blood (not recorded which). CDR3 sequence: CASSSGGSSYNEQFF. The CDR3 DNA sequence: TGTGCCAGCAGCTCGGGCGGGAGCTCCTACAATGAGCAGTTCTTC.